These T cell receptor beta chains were read from a single sample in a study of OX40 agonist ivuxolimab in advanced cancers. Sequencing was performed with immunoSEQ multiplex PCR; in TCRdb, only in-frame clones are kept and a portion is missing. The sample contains roughly 57,000 clones, more than 65% of which appear only once. The specimen comprised CD4+ or CD8+ T cells sorted from blood, sampled in a trial of the OX40 agonist ivuxolimab. The receptors stem from an adult with an advanced solid tumor such as melanoma, head and neck, liver or kidney cancer. CDR3s include the opening cysteine and the closing phenylalanine or tryptophan. The D gene is left open where the match is weak. The listing skips clone size in some rows; elsewhere it reads once, few, many or a size class.

>TRBV6-6|-|TRBD2|TRBJ2-7
TGTGCCAGCAGAACCGGGACTAGGACCTACGAGCAGTACTTC
CASRTGTRTYEQYF
>TRBV6-1|once|-|TRBJ1-3
TGTGCCGGGGGAGGCCTTGCTAGCTCTGGAAACACCATATATTTT
CAGGGLASSGNTIYF
>TRBV7-3|-|-|TRBJ1-1
TGTGCCAGCAGCTTAATGGGGGACACTGAAGCTTTCTTT
CASSLMGDTEAFF
>TRBV28|few|-|TRBJ2-7
TGTGCCAGCAGTGGGGGACTGGTCTACGAGCAGTACTTC
CASSGGLVYEQYF
>TRBV9|-|-|TRBJ2-1
TGTGCCAGCAGCGTAGGAGCTCACAATGAGCAGTTCTTC
CASSVGAHNEQFF
>TRBV11-1|-|-|TRBJ2-5
TGTGCCAGCAGCTTAGGAGACAAGGGAAAAGAGACCCAGTACTTC
CASSLGDKGKETQYF
>TRBV5-1|-|-|TRBJ1-2
TGCGCCAGCAGCCCCCCCCCGAGGGGCGGCTACACCTTC
CASSPPPRGGYTF
>TRBV19|-|-|TRBJ2-7
TGTGCCAGTAGTATAGATCCGAGGGTGCAGTACTTC
CASSIDPRVQYF
>TRBV27|-|TRBD1|TRBJ1-5
TGTGCCAGCAGTTTCCAATTCCAGGGGGACGGCAATCAGCCCCAGCATTTT
CASSFQFQGDGNQPQHF
>TRBV5-1|-|-|TRBJ2-7
TGCGCCAGCAGCTTGGACGGGGGTCCGTGGGAGCAGTACTTC
CASSLDGGPWEQYF
>TRBV6-6|-|-|TRBJ1-6
TGTGCCAGCAGTTCGGGGGAGGGGAGTTCACCCCTCCACTTT
CASSSGEGSSPLHF
>TRBV6-1|-|-|TRBJ1-2
TGTGCCAGCAGTGAAGCAAGCATTTTAAACTATGGCTACACCTTC
CASSEASILNYGYTF
>TRBV19|-|TRBD1|TRBJ2-3
TGTGCCAGTACGGGACAGGGGGGGGATACGCAGTATTTT
CASTGQGGDTQYF
>TRBV9|-|TRBD1|TRBJ1-3
TGTGCCAGCAGCGTTGACGGACAGGGAGGCCGGAACACCATATATTTT
CASSVDGQGGRNTIYF
>TRBV5-4|-|TRBD1|TRBJ1-4
TGTGCCAGCAGCTTGCGGGGGACAGGGGTTGAAAAGCTGTTTTTT
CASSLRGTGVEKLFF
>TRBV5-4|-|-|TRBJ2-1
TGTGCCAGCAGCTTGGCTCGCAATGAGCAGTTCTTC
CASSLARNEQFF
>TRBV27|-|TRBD1|TRBJ1-1
TGTGCCAGCAGATGGACAGGGAACACTGAAGCTTTCTTT
CASRWTGNTEAFF
>TRBV6-1|-|-|TRBJ1-2
TGTGCCAGCAGTGAAGGAGGGGGATATGGCTACACCTTC
CASSEGGGYGYTF
>TRBV19|few|TRBD1|TRBJ1-4
TGTGCCAGTAGTCTCAGGGGGCTCGGTGAAAAACTGTTTTTT
CASSLRGLGEKLFF